This T cell receptor (beta chain) was sequenced during a study of OX40 agonist ivuxolimab in advanced cancers. Generated by immunoSEQ multiplex PCR, the TCRdb table keeps only in-frame clones and is missing some. The table lists about 67,000 clones, 75% to 90% of them singletons. This receptor was obtained from an adult with an advanced solid tumor such as melanoma, head and neck, liver or kidney cancer. The input for sequencing was CD4+ or CD8+ T cells sorted from blood, taken in a trial of the OX40 agonist ivuxolimab.

CDR3 loop: CASSTSQQTQYF. In nucleotides, the CDR3 is TGTGCCAGTAGTACTAGCCAGCAGACCCAGTACTTC. The chain uses TRBV19 and TRBJ2-5; D perhaps matches TRBD2 (5 bases). The germline CDR1 and CDR2 sequences are LNHDA and SQIVND (reference sequence). The CDR3 has 12 residues. The V and J ends lost 4 bases and 6 bases respectively, with 9 bases between them.